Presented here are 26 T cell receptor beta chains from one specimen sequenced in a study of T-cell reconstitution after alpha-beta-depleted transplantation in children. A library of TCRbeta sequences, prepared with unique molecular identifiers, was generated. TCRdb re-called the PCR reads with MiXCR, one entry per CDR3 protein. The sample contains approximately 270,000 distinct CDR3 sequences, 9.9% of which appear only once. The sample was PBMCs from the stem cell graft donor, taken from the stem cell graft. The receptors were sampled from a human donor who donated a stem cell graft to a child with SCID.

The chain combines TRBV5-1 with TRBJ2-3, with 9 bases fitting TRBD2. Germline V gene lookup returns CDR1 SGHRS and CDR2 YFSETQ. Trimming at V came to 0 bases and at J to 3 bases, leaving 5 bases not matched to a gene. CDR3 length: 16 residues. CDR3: CASSLGASGATDTQYF. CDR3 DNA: TGCGCCAGCAGCTTGGGGGCTAGCGGGGCAACAGATACGCAGTATTTT.

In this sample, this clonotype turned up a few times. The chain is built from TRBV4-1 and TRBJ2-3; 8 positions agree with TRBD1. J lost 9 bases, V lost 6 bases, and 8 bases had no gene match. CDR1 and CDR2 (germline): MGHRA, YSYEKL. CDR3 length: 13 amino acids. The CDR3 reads CASSRQGAWTQYF. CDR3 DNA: TGCGCCAGCAGTCGTCAGGGGGCTTGGACGCAGTATTTT.

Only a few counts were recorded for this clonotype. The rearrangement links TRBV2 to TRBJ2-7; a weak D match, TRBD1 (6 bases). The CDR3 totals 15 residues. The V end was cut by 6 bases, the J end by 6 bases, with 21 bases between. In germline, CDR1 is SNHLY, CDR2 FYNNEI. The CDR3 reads CASSLHRTDSPEQYF. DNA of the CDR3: TGTGCCAGCAGCCTACACCGGACAGACTCTCCCGAGCAGTACTTC.

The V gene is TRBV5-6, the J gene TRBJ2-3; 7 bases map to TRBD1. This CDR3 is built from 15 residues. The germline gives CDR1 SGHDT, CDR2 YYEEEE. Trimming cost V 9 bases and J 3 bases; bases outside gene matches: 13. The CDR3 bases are TGTGCCACCCTCCGGAGACAGGGCTATACAGATACGCAGTATTTT. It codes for CATLRRQGYTDTQYF.

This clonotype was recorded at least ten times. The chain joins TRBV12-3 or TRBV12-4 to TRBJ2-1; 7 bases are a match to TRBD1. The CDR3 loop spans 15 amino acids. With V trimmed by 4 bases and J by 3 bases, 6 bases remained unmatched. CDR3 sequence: CASSYSGGFYNEQFF. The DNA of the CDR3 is TGTGCCAGCAGTTATTCAGGGGGATTCTACAATGAGCAGTTCTTC.

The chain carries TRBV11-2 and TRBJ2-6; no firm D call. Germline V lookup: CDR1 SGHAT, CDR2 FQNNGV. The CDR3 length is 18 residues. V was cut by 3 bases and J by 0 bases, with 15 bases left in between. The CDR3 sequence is CASSFRLAAVSGANVLTF. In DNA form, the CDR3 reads TGTGCCAGCAGCTTTCGGTTGGCGGCCGTCTCTGGGGCCAACGTCCTGACTTTC.

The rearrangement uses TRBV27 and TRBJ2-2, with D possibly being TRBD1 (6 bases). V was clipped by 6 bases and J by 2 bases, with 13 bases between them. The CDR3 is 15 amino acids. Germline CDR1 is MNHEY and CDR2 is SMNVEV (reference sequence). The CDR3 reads CASRRMGQNTGELFF. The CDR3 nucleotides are TGTGCCAGCAGGAGGATGGGACAAAACACCGGGGAGCTGTTTTTT.

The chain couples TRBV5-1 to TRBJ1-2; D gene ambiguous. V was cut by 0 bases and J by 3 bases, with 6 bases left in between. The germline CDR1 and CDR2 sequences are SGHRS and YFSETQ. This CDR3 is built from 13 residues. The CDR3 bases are TGCGCCAGCAGCTTGGATACAGACTATGGCTACACCTTC. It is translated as CASSLDTDYGYTF.

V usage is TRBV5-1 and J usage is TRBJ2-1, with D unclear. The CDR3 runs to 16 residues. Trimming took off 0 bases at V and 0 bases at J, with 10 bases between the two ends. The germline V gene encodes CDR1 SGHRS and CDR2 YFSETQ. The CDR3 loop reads CASSLESSGSYNEQFF. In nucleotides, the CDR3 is TGCGCCAGCAGCTTGGAAAGTTCGGGCTCCTACAATGAGCAGTTCTTC.

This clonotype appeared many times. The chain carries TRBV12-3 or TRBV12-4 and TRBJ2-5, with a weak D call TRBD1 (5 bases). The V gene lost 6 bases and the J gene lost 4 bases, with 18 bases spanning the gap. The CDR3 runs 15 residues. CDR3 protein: CASSVPGGARETQYF. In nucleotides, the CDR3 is TGTGCCAGCAGCGTACCAGGTGGGGCGAGAGAGACCCAGTACTTC.

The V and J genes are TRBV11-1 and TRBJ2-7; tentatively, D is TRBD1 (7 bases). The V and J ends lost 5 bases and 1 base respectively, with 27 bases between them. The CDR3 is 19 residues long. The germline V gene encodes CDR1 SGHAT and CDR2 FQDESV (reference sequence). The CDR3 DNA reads TGTGCCAGCAGCCCCCGAGAGCCAACAGGGGACTTGGGTTCCTACGAGCAGTACTTC. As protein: CASSPREPTGDLGSYEQYF.

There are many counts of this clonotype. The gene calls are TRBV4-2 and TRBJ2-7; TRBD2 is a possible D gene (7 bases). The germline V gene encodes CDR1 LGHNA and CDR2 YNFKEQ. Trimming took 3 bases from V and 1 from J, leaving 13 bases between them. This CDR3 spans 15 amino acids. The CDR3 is CASSQGGDTSYEQYF. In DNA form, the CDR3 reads TGTGCCAGCAGCCAGGGGGGGGACACGTCCTACGAGCAGTACTTC.

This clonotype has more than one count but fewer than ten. CDR3 protein: CASSFSAPHQPQHF. As DNA, the CDR3 is TGTGCCAGCAGTTTCTCGGCACCCCATCAGCCCCAGCATTTT. This sequence joins TRBV12-3 or TRBV12-4 and TRBJ1-5; D remains ambiguous. Trimming shortened V by 3 bases and J by 5 bases, and 11 bases separated the two germline ends. The CDR3 length is 14 residues.

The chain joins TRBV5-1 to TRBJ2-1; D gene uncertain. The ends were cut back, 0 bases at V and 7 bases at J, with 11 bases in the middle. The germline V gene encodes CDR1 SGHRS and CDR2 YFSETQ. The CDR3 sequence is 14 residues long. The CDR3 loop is CASSLAQRLNEQFF. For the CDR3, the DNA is TGCGCCAGCAGCTTGGCCCAGCGCCTGAATGAGCAGTTCTTC.

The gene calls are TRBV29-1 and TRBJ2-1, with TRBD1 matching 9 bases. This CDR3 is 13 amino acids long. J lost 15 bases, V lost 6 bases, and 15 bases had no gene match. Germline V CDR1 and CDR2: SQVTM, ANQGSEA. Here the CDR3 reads CSVMQQGANPLFF. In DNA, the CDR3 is TGCAGCGTCATGCAACAGGGGGCAAACCCCCTGTTCTTC.

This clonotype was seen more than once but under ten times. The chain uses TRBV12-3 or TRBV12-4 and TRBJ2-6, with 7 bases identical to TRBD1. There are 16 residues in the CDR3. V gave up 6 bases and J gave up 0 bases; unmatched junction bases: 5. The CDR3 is CASSAGTASGANVLTF. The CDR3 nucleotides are TGTGCCAGCAGCGCCGGGACAGCCTCTGGGGCCAACGTCCTGACTTTC.

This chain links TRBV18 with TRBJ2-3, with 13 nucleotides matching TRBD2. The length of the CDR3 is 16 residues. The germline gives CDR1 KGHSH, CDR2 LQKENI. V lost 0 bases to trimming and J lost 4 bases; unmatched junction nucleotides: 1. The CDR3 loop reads CASSPPGLAGADTQYF. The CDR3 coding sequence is TGTGCCAGCTCACCACCTGGACTAGCGGGGGCAGATACGCAGTATTTT.

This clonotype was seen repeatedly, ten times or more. As DNA, the CDR3 is TGTGCCAGCAGCTTAGTTGCAGGGGTAGCCAAAAACATTCAGTACTTC. Protein: CASSLVAGVAKNIQYF. The chain couples TRBV7-9 to TRBJ2-4; maybe TRBD1 (6 bases). The germline gives CDR1 SEHNR, CDR2 FQNEAQ (reference sequence). V was trimmed by 1 base and J by 0 bases, leaving 10 bases between them. The CDR3 contains 16 residues.

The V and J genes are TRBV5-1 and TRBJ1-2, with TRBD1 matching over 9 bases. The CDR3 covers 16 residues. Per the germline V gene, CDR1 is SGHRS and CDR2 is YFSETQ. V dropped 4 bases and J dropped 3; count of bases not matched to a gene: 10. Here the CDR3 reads CASSGNKGQGYYGYTF. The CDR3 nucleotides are TGCGCCAGCAGCGGTAACAAGGGACAGGGCTACTATGGCTACACCTTC. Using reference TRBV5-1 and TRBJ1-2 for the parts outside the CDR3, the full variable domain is KAGVTQTPRYLIKTRGQQVTLSCSPISGHRSVSWYQQTPGQGLQFLFEYFSETQRNKGNFPGRFSGRQFSNSRSEMNVSTLELGDSALYLCASSGNKGQGYYGYTFGSGTRLTVV.

The CDR3 spells CASSPGGTSGVNEQFF. The CDR3 region has the DNA TGCGCCAGCAGCCCGGGGGGGACTAGCGGGGTCAATGAGCAGTTCTTC. The chain employs TRBV5-1 and TRBJ2-1; TRBD2 aligns across 13 bases. This CDR3 comprises 16 residues. Germline V CDR1 and CDR2: SGHRS, YFSETQ. The J segment lost 6 bases and the V segment lost 4 bases, leaving 7 bases of the junction unmatched.

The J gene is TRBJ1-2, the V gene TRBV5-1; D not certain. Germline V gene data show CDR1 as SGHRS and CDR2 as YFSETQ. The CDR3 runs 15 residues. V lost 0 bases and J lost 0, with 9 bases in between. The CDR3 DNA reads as TGCGCCAGCAGCTTGGAAAGGGCGGCTAACTATGGCTACACCTTC. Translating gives CASSLERAANYGYTF.

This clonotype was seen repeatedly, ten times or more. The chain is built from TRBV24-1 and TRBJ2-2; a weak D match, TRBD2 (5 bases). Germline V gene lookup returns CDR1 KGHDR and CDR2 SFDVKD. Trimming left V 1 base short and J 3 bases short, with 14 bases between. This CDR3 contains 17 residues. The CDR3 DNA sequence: TGTGCCACCAGTGATTTTAAGGCGGGTAGAGACACCGGGGAGCTGTTTTTT. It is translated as CATSDFKAGRDTGELFF.

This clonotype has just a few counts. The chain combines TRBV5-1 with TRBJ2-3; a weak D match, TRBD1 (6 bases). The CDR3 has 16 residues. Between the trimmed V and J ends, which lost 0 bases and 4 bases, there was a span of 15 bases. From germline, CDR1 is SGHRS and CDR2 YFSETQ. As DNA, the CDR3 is TGCGCCAGCAGCTTGGAACAGGGATCGTGGGCAGATACGCAGTATTTT. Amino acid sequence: CASSLEQGSWADTQYF.

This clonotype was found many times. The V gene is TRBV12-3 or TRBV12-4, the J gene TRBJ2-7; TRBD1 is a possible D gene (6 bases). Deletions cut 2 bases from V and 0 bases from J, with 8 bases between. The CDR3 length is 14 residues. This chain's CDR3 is CASSLWDTSYEQYF. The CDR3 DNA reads TGTGCCAGCAGTTTATGGGACACCTCCTACGAGCAGTACTTC.

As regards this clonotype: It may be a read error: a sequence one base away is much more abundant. The CDR3 DNA reads as TGTGCCATCAGTGAAGCAGGAATCCGAGAGACCCAGTACTTC. It specifies CAISEAGIRETQYF. This chain links TRBV10-3 with TRBJ2-5; no clear D gene. V was clipped by 3 bases and J by 4 bases, with 12 bases between them. Germline loops: CDR1 ENHRY, CDR2 SYGVKD. This CDR3 has 14 residues.

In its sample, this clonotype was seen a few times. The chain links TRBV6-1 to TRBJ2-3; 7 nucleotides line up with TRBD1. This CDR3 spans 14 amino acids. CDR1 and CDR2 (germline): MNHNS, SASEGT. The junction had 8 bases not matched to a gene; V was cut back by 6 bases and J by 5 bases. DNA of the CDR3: TGTGCCAGCAGAGATAAACAGGGGAGAGATACGCAGTATTTT. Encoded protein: CASRDKQGRDTQYF.